The T cell receptor beta chain described here comes from a study of cytomegalovirus exposure and HLA in healthy donors. General study results and limits: Roughly even sequencing depth across donors was the assumption behind the presence/absence analyses. HLA alleles showed associations with roughly 17,000 TCR beta sequences in a later analysis, at a 0.05 false discovery rate.

Points on this clone: Antigen specificity is unknown.

It was with 60 Vbeta and 13 Jbeta primers that the PCR ran. Method: immunoSEQ multiplex PCR; TCRdb's copy keeps in-frame clones and lacks some. The sample table sets out 50,000 to 70,000 clones. This CDR3 comprises 15 residues. This chain connects TRBV21-1 to TRBJ2-1; the table's D call, TRBD2, was not checked against the DNA. TRBV21-1 is a pseudogene. Sequencing input: PBMCs. This receptor was taken from a woman in her late teens or twenties in good health and CMV-seronegative. The CDR3 reads CASSKVTEGDNEQFF. CDR3 DNA: TGTGCCAGCAGCAAAGTCACCGAAGGAGACAATGAGCAGTTCTTC.